The 16 T cell receptor beta chains reported below all come from one sample, sequenced in a study of blood T cell repertoires in COVID-19. Here immunoSEQ multiplex PCR was the method, and the copy in TCRdb shows in-frame clones only, minus some. The table records about 49,000 clones, about 85% of them present only once. The sequencing sample was made of peripheral blood. Every receptor here comes from a man aged 35 to 55 with active COVID-19.

The chain has TRBV10-1 and TRBJ2-7; TRBD1 matches at 8 bases. The CDR3 totals 16 residues. Germline V gives CDR1 WNHNN, CDR2 SYGVQD (reference sequence). V was pared by 4 bases and J by 0 bases, with 8 bases of the junction left unmatched. DNA of the CDR3: TGCGCCAGCAGTGTTATCAGGACAGGGTTCTCCTACGAGCAGTACTTC. Encoded protein: CASSVIRTGFSYEQYF.

This chain connects TRBV28 to TRBJ2-4; 8 bases fit TRBD2. The CDR3 runs to 17 residues. Germline V lookup: CDR1 MDHEN, CDR2 SYDVKM. After removal of 6 bases from V and 7 bases from J, the junction contained 17 bases not matched to a gene. CDR3 in DNA: TGTGCCAGCAGCCCCTGGGGTGGTCTAGCGGGCAATAACATTCAGTACTTC. As protein: CASSPWGGLAGNNIQYF.

This chain joins TRBV29-1 and TRBJ2-7; perhaps TRBD1 as D (6 bases). The CDR3 is made up of 11 amino acids. CDR1 and CDR2 from the germline V gene are SQVTM and ANQGSEA. V gave up 6 bases and J gave up 2 bases, with 8 bases separating them. The CDR3 is CSVGQTYEQYF. The CDR3 nucleotides read TGCAGCGTAGGACAGACCTACGAGCAGTACTTC.

The chain recombines TRBV19 with TRBJ1-2; D remains unclear. V was pared by 6 bases and J by 4 bases, with 12 bases between. CDR3 length equals 13 residues. Germline V lookup: CDR1 LNHDA, CDR2 SQIVND (reference sequence). The CDR3 nucleotides are TGTGCCAGTAGGCCGACGGGAGTCTATGGCTACACCTTC. Translation gives CASRPTGVYGYTF. Looking up the rest from reference TRBV19 and TRBJ1-2 gives the full variable domain: DGGITQSPKYLFRKEGQNVTLSCEQNLNHDAMYWYRQDPGQGLRLIYYSQIVNDFQKGDIAEGYSVSREKKESFPLTVTSAQKNPTAFYLCASRPTGVYGYTFGSGTRLTVV.

This clone was observed a few times. The chain is built from TRBV2 and TRBJ1-5; the D gene is possibly TRBD1 (5 bases). Germline CDR1 reads SNHLY; CDR2 reads FYNNEI. The V end lost 10 bases, the J end lost 9 bases, and 22 bases lay between the germline ends. The CDR3 sequence is 14 residues long. The CDR3 protein is CATRGGDGVRPQHF. The CDR3 nucleotides are TGTGCCACCCGCGGGGGGGACGGCGTGAGGCCCCAGCATTTT.

The chain uses TRBV7-3 and TRBJ2-1, with 10 bases lining up with TRBD1. The CDR3 sequence is 13 residues long. V shed 5 bases, J shed 15 bases, and the junction held 10 bases outside the gene matches. Germline V gene sequence: CDR1 SGHTA, CDR2 FQGTGA. The CDR3 nucleotides are TGTGCCAGCAGCCCAGGGACAGGGGCATTCGTGTTCTTC. As protein: CASSPGTGAFVFF.

The J gene is TRBJ1-1, the V gene TRBV4-1; unclear D gene. V lost 3 bases and J lost 10, with 21 bases in between. This CDR3 spans 15 amino acids. CDR1 is MGHRA and CDR2 is YSYEKL in the germline V gene. The CDR3 nucleotides are TGCGCCAGCAGCCAGCCGAGAGACACCCTTCACGTAGCTTTCTTT. It specifies CASSQPRDTLHVAFF.

In this sample, this clone turned up a few times. V is TRBV6-1 and J is TRBJ1-1, with a weak D call TRBD1 (5 bases). With 2 bases removed from V and 8 bases from J, the gap between germline ends came to 15 bases. Per germline, CDR1 MNHNS and CDR2 SASEGT. The CDR3 is 14 amino acids. The CDR3 reads CASSESGGSREAFF. The CDR3 DNA follows: TGTGCCAGCAGTGAAAGTGGGGGGAGCCGGGAAGCTTTCTTT.

The J gene is TRBJ1-5, the V gene TRBV28; 7 nucleotides agree with TRBD1. The CDR3 extends over 15 amino acids. Germline loops: CDR1 MDHEN, CDR2 SYDVKM. V was pared by 2 bases and J by 1 base, with 2 bases of the junction left unmatched. The CDR3 loop reads CASSLTGVSNQPQHF. CDR3 sequence (DNA): TGTGCCAGCAGTTTAACAGGGGTAAGCAATCAGCCCCAGCATTTT.

This chain links TRBV5-6 with TRBJ2-3; D remains unclear. Between the trimmed V and J ends, which lost 1 base and 5 bases, there was a span of 8 bases. Germline CDR1 SGHDT, CDR2 YYEEEE. The CDR3 spans 13 residues. CDR3 loop: CASSLRAGDTQYF. The DNA for the CDR3 is TGTGCCAGCAGCTTGCGAGCCGGAGATACGCAGTATTTT.

The chain carries TRBV5-1 and TRBJ2-7; D is possibly TRBD1 (5 bases). The length of the CDR3 is 15 residues. Germline CDR1 is SGHRS and CDR2 is YFSETQ. V lost 1 base to trimming and J lost 0 bases, with 11 bases between them. The CDR3 nucleotides read TGCGCCAGCAGCTTGCAGGGCACCAGCTCCTACGAGCAGTACTTC. It yields the protein CASSLQGTSSYEQYF.

This chain joins TRBV30 and TRBJ1-2; no clear D gene. The ends were cut back, 2 bases at V and 8 bases at J, with 15 bases in the middle. Germline assignment: CDR1 GTSNPN and CDR2 SVGIG (reference sequence). The CDR3 length is 13 residues. CDR3 DNA: TGTGCCTGGAGTCTCAGAGAGGATGGGGGCTACACCTTC. Residues: CAWSLREDGGYTF.

The J gene is TRBJ1-1, the V gene TRBV28; a weak D match, TRBD1 (5 bases). The CDR3 loop spans 15 amino acids. Trimming pared 6 bases from V and 6 bases from J, leaving 20 bases between. Germline V CDR1 and CDR2: MDHEN, SYDVKM. The CDR3 nucleotides read TGTGCCAGCAGCACCCTAGAGGGGAGGAGCGCTGAAGCTTTCTTT. Protein product: CASSTLEGRSAEAFF.

This chain uses TRBV12-3 or TRBV12-4 with TRBJ1-5, with a weak D call TRBD1 (5 bases). The CDR3 covers 13 residues. V lost 6 bases to trimming and J lost 7 bases, with 13 bases between them. CDR3 sequence (DNA): TGTGCCAGCAGAGGCAGGGCACGACAGCCCCAGCATTTT. This codes for CASRGRARQPQHF.

This chain connects TRBV5-4 to TRBJ2-1; 9 nucleotides align to TRBD1. Germline values: CDR1 SGHNT, CDR2 YYREEE (reference sequence). The CDR3 loop spans 16 amino acids. V gave up 4 bases and J gave up 1 base; unmatched junction bases: 6. CDR3 bases: TGTGCCAGCAGCCCCTGGACAGGGGCGTCCTACAATGAGCAGTTCTTC. The encoded protein is CASSPWTGASYNEQFF. The whole variable domain, filled in from reference TRBV5-4 and TRBJ2-1, reads ETGVTQSPTHLIKTRGQQVTLRCSSQSGHNTVSWYQQALGQGPQFIFQYYREEENGRGNFPPRFSGLQFPNYSSELNVNALELDDSALYLCASSPWTGASYNEQFFGPGTRLTVL.

For the CDR3, the DNA is TGCGCCAGCAGCATGAGGACAGGGAGGTCGACTGAAGCTTTCTTT. Translated: CASSMRTGRSTEAFF. The chain joins TRBV5-1 to TRBJ1-1, with 8 nucleotides matching TRBD1. Per germline, CDR1 SGHRS and CDR2 YFSETQ. V lost 4 bases and J lost 5; bases outside the gene matches: 10. The CDR3 extends over 15 amino acids.